The source of this T cell receptor beta chain is a study of read filtering for tumor transcriptome and immune sequencing (dated by TCRdb to about 2020). About the study as a whole: The cohort consisted of approximately 17 male and around 15 female patients, with a mean age of 65.9 years and an age range of about 45 to 90. Per sample, about 4.05 to 11 million TCR-region mapped reads were obtained with IR-seq, compared with only roughly 85 to 1273 with RNA-seq. After DNase treatment, whole-transcriptome libraries were prepared with the TruSeq RNA Access Library Prep Kit. A main aim was a read-filtering strategy for immune repertoire data, specifically whether clonotypes supported by a single read should be removed. Using the same bone marrow samples, the study ran both targeted immune repertoire sequencing and bulk whole-transcriptome sequencing and then compared the TCR repertoires from each method. By revised international staging, under 10 patients were R-ISS I, some 17 were R-ISS II and more than five were R-ISS III. Results and caveats for the whole study, not just this receptor: Rather than purified T cells, the sorted CD138-negative fraction was a mixed bone marrow immune population. Compared with RNA-seq, IR-seq captured clonotypes at much greater depth and more reliably, and a smaller IR-seq throughput was enough to identify most of the shared clonotypes. The correlation between IR-seq and RNA-seq shared clonotype proportions rose when single-read clonotypes were removed. Single-read clonotypes made up around 82% of clonotypes but only 3% to 4.5% of total reads in IR-seq, compared with about 69% of clonotypes and 44.6% of reads in RNA-seq.

The CDR3 spans 13 residues, from the cysteine through the phenylalanine. The only DNA kept is the CDR3, 39 bases in frame from the first base. Looking up the germline V gene (reference sequence) yields CDR1 PRHDT and CDR2 FYEKMQ. Trimming removed 3 bases from V and 2 bases from J, leaving 7 bases between the germline ends. Each patient had bone marrow sampled at the time of active disease. Ficoll-Hypaque density gradient centrifugation was used to isolate bone marrow mononuclear cells. Myeloma plasma cells were removed and CD138-negative cells were obtained by negative selection following labeling with CD138 magnetic microbeads on a MACS separator. Flow cytometry with CD138 antibodies on an Attune NxT was used to check how pure the isolated cells were. TRIzol reagent was used to extract total RNA, which was then quantified with a NanoDrop spectrophotometer. Paired RNA-seq and IR-seq were performed on the CD138-negative bone marrow sample of each patient.

This clonotype has at least ten counts. Its recognized antigen is unknown. Per-base qualities were not stored, and no clone one base away is much larger. TCR libraries were constructed from approximately 390 ng RNA using the Immunoverse kit, and molecular barcoded adaptors covering alpha/delta and beta/gamma chains were employed. TCR library preparation was performed with the same RNA that was used for transcriptome sequencing. Sequencing of the TCR libraries was done on an Illumina HiSeq 4000 with 2 x 150 cycles. From the authors' description of their analysis: With MiXCR, TCR reads were aligned to human V, D, J and C references and assembled into CDR3 clonotypes, with quality filtering and error correction included. The tcR package in R was used for analysis of clonotype counts and gene usage diversity. For inspection of raw mapping reads, RNA-seq reads were mapped by STAR aligner version 2.5.3a onto GRCh37 of the human genome. To test how sequencing depth affects detected clonotypes, IR-seq fastq files were randomly downsampled with Seqtk 1.3. In TCRdb, the public reads were trimmed at Q25 with fastp and aligned with MiXCR, with productive beta chains retained. Each entry merges the rows of one CDR3 protein and shows their most common DNA and genes. TCRdb, not the authors, supplied the V and J calls. This sample holds over 35,000 distinct CDR3 sequences; about 12% were observed only once. The ten largest account for 30% to 40% of the sample.

The sequence came from a donor at least 40 years old with multiple myeloma. The material sequenced was a population of CD138-negative cells sorted from bone marrow. The sample's cell subset or site, from its label and the paper: bone marrow mononuclear cells depleted of CD138+ plasma/myeloma cells by negative magnetic selection. The sequence links TRBV13 to TRBJ2-5; TRBD2 is perhaps the D gene, given 5 matching bases. The sequence in DNA is TGTGCCAGCAGCTTGGACTGGCAAGAGACCCAGTACTTC. It codes for CASSLDWQETQYF. Reference TRBV13 and TRBJ2-5 genes cover what lies past the CDR3, so the full variable domain is AAGVIQSPRHLIKEKRETATLKCYPIPRHDTVYWYQQGPGQDPQFLISFYEKMQSDKGSIPDRFSAQQFSDYHSELNMSSLELGDSALYFCASSLDWQETQYFGPGTRLLVL.